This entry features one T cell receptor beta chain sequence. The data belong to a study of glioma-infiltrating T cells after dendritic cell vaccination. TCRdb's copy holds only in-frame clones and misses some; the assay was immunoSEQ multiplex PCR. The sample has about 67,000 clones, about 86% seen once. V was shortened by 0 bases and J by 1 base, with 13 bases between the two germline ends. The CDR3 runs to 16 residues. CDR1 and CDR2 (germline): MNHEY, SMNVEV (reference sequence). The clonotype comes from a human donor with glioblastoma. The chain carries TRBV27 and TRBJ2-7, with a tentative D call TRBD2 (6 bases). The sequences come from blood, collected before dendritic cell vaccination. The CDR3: CASSLSIGRGSYEQYF. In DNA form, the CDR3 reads TGTGCCAGCAGTTTATCGATTGGGCGGGGATCCTACGAGCAGTACTTC.